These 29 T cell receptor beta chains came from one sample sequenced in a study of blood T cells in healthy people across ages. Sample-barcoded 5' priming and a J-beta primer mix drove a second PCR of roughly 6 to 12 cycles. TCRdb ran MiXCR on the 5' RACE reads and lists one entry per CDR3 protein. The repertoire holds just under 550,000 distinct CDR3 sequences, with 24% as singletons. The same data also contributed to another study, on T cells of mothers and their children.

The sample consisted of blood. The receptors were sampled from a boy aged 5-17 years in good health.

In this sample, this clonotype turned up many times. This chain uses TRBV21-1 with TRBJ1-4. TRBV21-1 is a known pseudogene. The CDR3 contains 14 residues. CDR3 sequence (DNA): TGTGCCAGCAGCAAAGGCGCGGGGAAGGAAAAACTGTTTTTT. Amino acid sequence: CASSKGAGKEKLFF.

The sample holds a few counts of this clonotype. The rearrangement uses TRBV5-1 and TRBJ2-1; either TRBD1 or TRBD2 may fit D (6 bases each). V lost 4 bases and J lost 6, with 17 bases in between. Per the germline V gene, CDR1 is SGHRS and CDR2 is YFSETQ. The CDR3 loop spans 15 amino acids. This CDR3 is CASSPRGDLTNEQFF. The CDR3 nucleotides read TGCGCCAGCAGCCCAAGGGGGGACCTCACCAATGAGCAGTTCTTC.

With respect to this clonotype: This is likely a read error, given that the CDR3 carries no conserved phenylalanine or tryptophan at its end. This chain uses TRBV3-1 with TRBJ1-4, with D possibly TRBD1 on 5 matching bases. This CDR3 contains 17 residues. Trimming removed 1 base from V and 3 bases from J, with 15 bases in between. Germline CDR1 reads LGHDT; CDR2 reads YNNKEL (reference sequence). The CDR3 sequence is CASSQGTRLGSNEKLFL. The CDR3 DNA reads TGTGCCAGCAGCCAAGGGACACGATTAGGGTCTAATGAAAAACTGTTTCTT.

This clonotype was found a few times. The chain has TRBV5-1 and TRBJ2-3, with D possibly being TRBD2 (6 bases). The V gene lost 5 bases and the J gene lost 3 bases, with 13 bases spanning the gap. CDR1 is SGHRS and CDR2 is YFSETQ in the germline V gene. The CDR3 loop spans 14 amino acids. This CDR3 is CASRIAEQTDTQYF. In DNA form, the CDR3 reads TGCGCCAGCAGAATAGCGGAGCAGACAGATACGCAGTATTTT. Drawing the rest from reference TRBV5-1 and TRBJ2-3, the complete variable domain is KAGVTQTPRYLIKTRGQQVTLSCSPISGHRSVSWYQQTPGQGLQFLFEYFSETQRNKGNFPGRFSGRQFSNSRSEMNVSTLELGDSALYLCASRIAEQTDTQYFGPGTRLTVL.

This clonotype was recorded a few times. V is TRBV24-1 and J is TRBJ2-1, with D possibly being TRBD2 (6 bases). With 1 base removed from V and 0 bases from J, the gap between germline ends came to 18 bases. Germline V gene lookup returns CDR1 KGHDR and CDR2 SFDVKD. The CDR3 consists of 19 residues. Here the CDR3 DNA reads TGTGCCACCAGTGATTTTAATTTTGTAGCGGAGAGCTCCTACAATGAGCAGTTCTTC. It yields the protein CATSDFNFVAESSYNEQFF.

The CDR3 here is CASSLGENSYEQYF. CDR3 nucleotide sequence: TGTGCCAGCAGCTTAGGCGAAAACTCCTACGAGCAGTACTTC. This sequence joins TRBV7-2 and TRBJ2-1; no firm D call. The J call may be faulty, since TRBJ2-7 better matches the DNA end. The germline CDR1 and CDR2 sequences are SGHTA and FQGNSA. The CDR3 loop spans 14 amino acids.

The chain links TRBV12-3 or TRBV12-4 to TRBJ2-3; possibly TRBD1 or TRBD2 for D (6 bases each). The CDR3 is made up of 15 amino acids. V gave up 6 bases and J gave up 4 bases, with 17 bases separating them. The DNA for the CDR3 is TGTGCCAGCAGGACGCGACGGGGGCAACCAGATACGCAGTATTTT. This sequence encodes CASRTRRGQPDTQYF.

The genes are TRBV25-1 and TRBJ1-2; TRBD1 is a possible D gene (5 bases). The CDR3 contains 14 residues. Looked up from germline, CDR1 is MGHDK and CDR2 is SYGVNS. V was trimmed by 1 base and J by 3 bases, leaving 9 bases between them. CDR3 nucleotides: TGTGCCAGCAGTGAATTTAAAGGGGACTATGGCTACACCTTC. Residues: CASSEFKGDYGYTF.

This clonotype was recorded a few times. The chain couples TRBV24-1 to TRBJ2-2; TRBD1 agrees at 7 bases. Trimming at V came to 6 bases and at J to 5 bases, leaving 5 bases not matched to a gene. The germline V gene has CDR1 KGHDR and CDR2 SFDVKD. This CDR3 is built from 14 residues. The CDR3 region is CATSPSGGTGELFF. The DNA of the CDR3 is TGTGCCACCAGTCCCTCAGGGGGAACCGGGGAGCTGTTTTTT.

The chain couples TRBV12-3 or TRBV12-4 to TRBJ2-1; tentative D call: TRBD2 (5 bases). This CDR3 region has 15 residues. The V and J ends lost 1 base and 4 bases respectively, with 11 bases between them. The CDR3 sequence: CASSLGAQRYNEQFF. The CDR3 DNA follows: TGTGCCAGCAGTTTAGGGGCACAGCGGTACAATGAGCAGTTCTTC.

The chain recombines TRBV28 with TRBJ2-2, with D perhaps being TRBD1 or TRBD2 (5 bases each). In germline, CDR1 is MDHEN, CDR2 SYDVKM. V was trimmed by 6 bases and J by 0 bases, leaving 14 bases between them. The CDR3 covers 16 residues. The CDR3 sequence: CASSPSGAANTGELFF. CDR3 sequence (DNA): TGTGCCAGCAGCCCCTCCGGGGCAGCGAACACCGGGGAGCTGTTTTTT.

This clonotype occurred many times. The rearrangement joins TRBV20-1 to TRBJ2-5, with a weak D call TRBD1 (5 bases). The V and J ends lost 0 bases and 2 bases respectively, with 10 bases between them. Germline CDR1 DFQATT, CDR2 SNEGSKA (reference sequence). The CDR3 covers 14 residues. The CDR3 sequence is CSAREGAAQETQYF. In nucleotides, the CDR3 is TGCAGTGCTAGAGAAGGGGCCGCACAAGAGACCCAGTACTTC.

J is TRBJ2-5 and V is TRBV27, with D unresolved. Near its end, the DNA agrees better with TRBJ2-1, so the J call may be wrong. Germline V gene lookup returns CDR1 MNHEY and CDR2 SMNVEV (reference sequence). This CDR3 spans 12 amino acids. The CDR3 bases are TGTGCCAGCAGGACAACATCCCGGGAGCAGTTCTTC. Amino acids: CASRTTSREQFF.

DNA of the CDR3: TGTGCCAGCAGCCTTGGGGCCAACGGGGCCCTCCACTTT. Amino acids: CASSLGANGALHF. V gene TRBV5-5 combines with J gene TRBJ1-6; tentative D call: TRBD1 (5 bases). CDR3 size: 13 residues. V lost 4 bases, J lost 14 bases, and 16 bases lay in between. The germline gives CDR1 SGHKS, CDR2 YYEKEE (reference sequence).

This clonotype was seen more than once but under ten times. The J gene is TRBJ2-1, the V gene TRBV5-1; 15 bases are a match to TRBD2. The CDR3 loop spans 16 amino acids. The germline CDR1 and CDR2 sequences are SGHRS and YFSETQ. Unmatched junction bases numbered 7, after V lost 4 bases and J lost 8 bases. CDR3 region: CASSPWTSGRVYEQFF. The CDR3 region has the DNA TGCGCCAGCAGCCCCTGGACTAGCGGGAGGGTTTATGAGCAGTTCTTC. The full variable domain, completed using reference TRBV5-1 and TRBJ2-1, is KAGVTQTPRYLIKTRGQQVTLSCSPISGHRSVSWYQQTPGQGLQFLFEYFSETQRNKGNFPGRFSGRQFSNSRSEMNVSTLELGDSALYLCASSPWTSGRVYEQFFGPGTRLTVL.

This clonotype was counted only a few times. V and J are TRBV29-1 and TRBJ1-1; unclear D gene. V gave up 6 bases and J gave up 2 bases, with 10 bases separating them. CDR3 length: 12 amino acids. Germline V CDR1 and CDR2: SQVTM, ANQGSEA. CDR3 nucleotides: TGCAGCGTGCCCAGAATAAACACTGAAGCTTTCTTT. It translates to CSVPRINTEAFF.

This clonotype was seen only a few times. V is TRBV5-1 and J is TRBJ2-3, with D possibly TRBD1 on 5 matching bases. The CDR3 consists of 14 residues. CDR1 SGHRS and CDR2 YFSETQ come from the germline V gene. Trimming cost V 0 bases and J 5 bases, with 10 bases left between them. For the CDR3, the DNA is TGCGCCAGCAGCTTGGGGGGCTCGGAAGATACGCAGTATTTT. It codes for CASSLGGSEDTQYF.

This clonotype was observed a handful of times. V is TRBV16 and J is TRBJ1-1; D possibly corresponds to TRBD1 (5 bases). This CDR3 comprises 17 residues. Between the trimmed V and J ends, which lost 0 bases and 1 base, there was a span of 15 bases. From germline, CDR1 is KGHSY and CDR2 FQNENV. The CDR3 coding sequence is TGTGCCAGCAGCCAATCGATAGGTAGACAGAAGAACACTGAAGCTTTCTTT. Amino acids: CASSQSIGRQKNTEAFF.

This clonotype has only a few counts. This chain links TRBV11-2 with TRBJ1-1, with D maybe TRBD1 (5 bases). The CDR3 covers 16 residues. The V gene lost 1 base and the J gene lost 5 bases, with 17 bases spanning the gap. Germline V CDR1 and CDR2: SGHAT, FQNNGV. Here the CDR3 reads CASSLAVGREGTEAFF. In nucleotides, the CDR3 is TGTGCCAGCAGCTTAGCGGTGGGCAGGGAGGGGACTGAAGCTTTCTTT.

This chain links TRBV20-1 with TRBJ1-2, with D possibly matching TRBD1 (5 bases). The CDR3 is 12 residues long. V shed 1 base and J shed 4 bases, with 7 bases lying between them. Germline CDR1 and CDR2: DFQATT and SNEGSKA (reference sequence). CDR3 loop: CSARGGIYGYTF. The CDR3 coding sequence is TGCAGTGCTAGAGGGGGGATCTATGGCTACACCTTC.

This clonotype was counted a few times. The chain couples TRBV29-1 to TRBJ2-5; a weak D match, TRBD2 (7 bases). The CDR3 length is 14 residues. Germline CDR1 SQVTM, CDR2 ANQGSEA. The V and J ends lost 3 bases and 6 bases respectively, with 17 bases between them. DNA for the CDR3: TGCAGCGTTGAGTTATCGCTGGGGGGGCAGACCCAGTACTTC. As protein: CSVELSLGGQTQYF.

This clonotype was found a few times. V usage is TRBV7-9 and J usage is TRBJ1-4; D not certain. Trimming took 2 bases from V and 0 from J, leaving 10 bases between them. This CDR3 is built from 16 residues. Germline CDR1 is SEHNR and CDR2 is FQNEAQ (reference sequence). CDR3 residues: CASSLQEITTNEKLFF. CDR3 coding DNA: TGTGCCAGCAGCTTACAGGAGATTACAACTAATGAAAAACTGTTTTTT.

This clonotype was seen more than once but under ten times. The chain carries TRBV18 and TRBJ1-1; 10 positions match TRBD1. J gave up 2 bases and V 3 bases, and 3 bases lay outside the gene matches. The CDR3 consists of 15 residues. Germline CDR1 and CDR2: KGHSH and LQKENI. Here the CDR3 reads CASSPWDRGNTEAFF. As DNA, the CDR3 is TGTGCCAGCTCACCCTGGGACAGGGGAAACACTGAAGCTTTCTTT.

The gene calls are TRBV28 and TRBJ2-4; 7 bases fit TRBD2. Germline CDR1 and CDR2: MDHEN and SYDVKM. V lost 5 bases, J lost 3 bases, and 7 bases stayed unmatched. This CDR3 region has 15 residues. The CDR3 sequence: CASSPSGVGKNIQYF. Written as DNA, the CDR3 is TGTGCCAGCAGTCCAAGCGGGGTGGGCAAAAACATTCAGTACTTC.

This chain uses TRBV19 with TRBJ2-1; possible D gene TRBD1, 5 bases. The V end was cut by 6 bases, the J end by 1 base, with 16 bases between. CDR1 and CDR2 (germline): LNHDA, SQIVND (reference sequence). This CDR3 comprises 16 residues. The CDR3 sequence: CASSPGQGLSYNEQFF. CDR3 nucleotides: TGTGCCAGTAGCCCCGGGCAGGGTTTATCCTACAATGAGCAGTTCTTC.

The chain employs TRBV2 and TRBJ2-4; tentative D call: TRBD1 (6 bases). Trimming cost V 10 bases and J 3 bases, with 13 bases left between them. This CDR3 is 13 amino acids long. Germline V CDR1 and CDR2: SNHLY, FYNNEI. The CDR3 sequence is CATLDSYKNIQYF. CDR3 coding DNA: TGTGCCACTTTGGACAGCTACAAAAACATTCAGTACTTC.

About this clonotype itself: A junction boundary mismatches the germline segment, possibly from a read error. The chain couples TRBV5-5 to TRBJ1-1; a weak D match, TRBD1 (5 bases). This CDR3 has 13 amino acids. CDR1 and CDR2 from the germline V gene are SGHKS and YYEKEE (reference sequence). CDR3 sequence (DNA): TGTGCCAGCAGCTTGGTGAGGGGCACTGAAGCTCTCTTT. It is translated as CASSLVRGTEALF. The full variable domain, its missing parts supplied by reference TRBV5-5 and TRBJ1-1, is DAGVTQSPTHLIKTRGQQVTLRCSPISGHKSVSWYQQVLGQGPQFIFQYYEKEERGRGNFPDRFSARQFPNYSSELNVNALLLGDSALYLCASSLVRGTEALFGQGTRLTVV.

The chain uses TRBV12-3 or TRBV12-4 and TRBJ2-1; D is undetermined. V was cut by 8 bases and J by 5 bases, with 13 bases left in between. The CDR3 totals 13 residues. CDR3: CASGPFSNNEQFF. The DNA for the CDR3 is TGTGCCAGCGGCCCCTTTAGCAACAATGAGCAGTTCTTC.

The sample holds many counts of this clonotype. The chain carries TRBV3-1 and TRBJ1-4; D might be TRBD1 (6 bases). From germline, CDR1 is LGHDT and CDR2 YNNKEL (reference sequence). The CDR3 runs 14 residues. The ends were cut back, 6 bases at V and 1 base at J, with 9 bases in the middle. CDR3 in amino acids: CASRQGGTNEKLFF. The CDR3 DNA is TGTGCCAGCAGACAGGGAGGAACTAATGAAAAACTGTTTTTT.